The next 15 T cell receptor beta chains were all read from a single sample in a study of blood T cell repertoires in COVID-19. Method: immunoSEQ multiplex PCR; TCRdb's copy keeps in-frame clones and lacks some. The sample records under 200,000 clones, roughly 84% being singletons. The specimen was peripheral blood. Every receptor here comes from an elderly woman with acute or convalescent COVID-19.

V is TRBV6-2 or TRBV6-3 and J is TRBJ2-2; 8 bases are shared with TRBD1. CDR1 and CDR2 from the germline V gene are MNHEY and SVGEGT. The V segment lost 5 bases and the J segment 5 bases; nucleotides outside the gene matches: 1. There are 13 residues in the CDR3. CDR3: CASSDRGTGELFF. CDR3 in DNA: TGTGCCAGCAGTGACAGGGGTACCGGGGAGCTGTTTTTT.

This chain uses TRBV29-1 with TRBJ1-5; a possible D gene is TRBD1 (6 bases). Germline values: CDR1 SQVTM, CDR2 ANQGSEA. This CDR3 comprises 14 residues. V was cut by 1 base and J by 7 bases, with 14 bases left in between. CDR3 sequence: CSVEGGQGGQPQHF. The CDR3 DNA reads as TGCAGCGTTGAAGGGGGGCAGGGCGGACAGCCCCAGCATTTT.

The rearrangement joins TRBV2 to TRBJ2-7; the match to TRBD2 covers 9 bases. This CDR3 spans 15 amino acids. Trimming cost V 3 bases and J 6 bases; bases outside gene matches: 9. Germline V lookup: CDR1 SNHLY, CDR2 FYNNEI. CDR3 coding DNA: TGTGCCAGCAGTGATGCGGGAGGGCCTTATTCCGAGCAGTACTTC. The encoded protein is CASSDAGGPYSEQYF.

This clone was detected once. The chain carries TRBV5-1 and TRBJ2-2; D not certain. The CDR3 loop spans 14 amino acids. Trimming removed 1 base at V and 4 bases at J, with 8 bases between. Germline V gene lookup returns CDR1 SGHRS and CDR2 YFSETQ. DNA for the CDR3: TGCGCCAGCAGCTTGACTGCAGGCACCGGGGAGCTGTTTTTT. Amino acids: CASSLTAGTGELFF.

V is TRBV6-1 and J is TRBJ1-1, with no clear D. Trimming stripped 1 base from V and 6 bases from J, with 24 bases between. Germline assignment: CDR1 MNHNS and CDR2 SASEGT. The CDR3 is 18 residues long. This CDR3 reads CASSEVALRGTGSAEAFF. CDR3 DNA: TGTGCCAGCAGTGAAGTAGCCTTGCGGGGAACGGGGTCGGCTGAAGCTTTCTTT.

The chain has TRBV11-2 and TRBJ2-5, with a possible D match to TRBD2 (6 bases). Germline assignment: CDR1 SGHAT and CDR2 FQNNGV. V lost 3 bases and J lost 5, with 13 bases in between. This CDR3 has 14 residues. The CDR3 DNA reads as TGTGCCAGCAGCTTCTACGGGAGTTCGGAGACCCAGTACTTC. Translated: CASSFYGSSETQYF.

This clone showed up just a few times. This chain uses TRBV4-3 with TRBJ1-1, with 9 bases that match TRBD1. In germline, CDR1 is LGHNA, CDR2 YSLEER. The CDR3 is made up of 14 amino acids. Germline trimming cut 0 bases from V and 10 bases from J; bases unmatched to any gene: 6. CDR3 bases: TGCGCCAGCAGCCAAGAACCCACAGGGGGCCTAGCTTTCTTT. It specifies CASSQEPTGGLAFF.

This chain links TRBV3-1 (or the pseudogene TRBV3-2) with TRBJ2-5; 9 bases align to TRBD2. Per germline, CDR1 LGHDT and CDR2 YNNKEL (reference sequence). Germline trimming cut 6 bases from V and 8 bases from J; bases unmatched to any gene: 7. This CDR3 has 13 residues. This chain's CDR3 is CASSSSGAVTQYF. The CDR3, as DNA: TGTGCCAGCAGTTCTAGCGGGGCGGTAACCCAGTACTTC.

The chain links TRBV6-6 to TRBJ2-2, with D unclear. Germline V lookup: CDR1 MNHNY, CDR2 SVGAGI (reference sequence). V lost 2 bases, J lost 0 bases, and 7 bases lay in between. The CDR3 spans 15 residues. CDR3 coding DNA: TGTGCCAGCAGTTACCCACTACCGAACACCGGGGAGCTGTTTTTT. Amino acid sequence: CASSYPLPNTGELFF.

The chain joins TRBV3-1 (or the pseudogene TRBV3-2) to TRBJ1-1; TRBD1 matches at 7 bases. V lost 5 bases to trimming and J lost 8 bases; unmatched junction nucleotides: 17. CDR1 and CDR2 from the germline V gene are LGHDT and YNNKEL (reference sequence). This CDR3 has 16 residues. The CDR3 spells CASSTTTGWGTGEAFF. The CDR3 DNA sequence: TGTGCCAGCAGCACTACGACAGGGTGGGGAACAGGGGAAGCTTTCTTT.

This chain connects TRBV3-1 (or the pseudogene TRBV3-2) to TRBJ2-1, with D hard to call. CDR1 LGHDT and CDR2 YNNKEL come from the germline V gene (reference sequence). The CDR3 has 12 amino acids. V lost 3 bases and J 15 bases, leaving 15 bases between the germline ends. The CDR3 nucleotides read TGTGCCAGCAGCCACCGAGGATACACTGCGTTCTTC. Protein product: CASSHRGYTAFF.

The chain carries TRBV5-1 and TRBJ2-1, with 11 bases that match TRBD2. CDR1 and CDR2 (germline): SGHRS, YFSETQ. The CDR3 covers 15 residues. J was trimmed by 6 bases and V by 3 bases; bases with no gene match: 5. The CDR3 DNA reads TGCGCCAGCAGCTCGGGACTAGCGGTCAGCAATGAGCAGTTCTTC. Translated: CASSSGLAVSNEQFF.

The V gene is TRBV9, the J gene TRBJ1-1; no definite D call. Deletions cut 0 bases from V and 8 bases from J, with 14 bases between. The CDR3 has 14 residues. The germline gives CDR1 SGDLS, CDR2 YYNGEE. As DNA, the CDR3 is TGTGCCAGCAGCGTAGTTTTGGCCCCCCGAGAAGCTTTCTTT. Amino acids: CASSVVLAPREAFF.

The chain carries TRBV19 and TRBJ2-2; 9 nucleotides agree with TRBD2. The CDR3 loop spans 17 amino acids. Germline lookup yields CDR1 LNHDA and CDR2 SQIVND (reference sequence). V gave up 0 bases and J gave up 3 bases; unmatched junction bases: 5. DNA for the CDR3: TGTGCCAGTAGTATAGAGGAGCGGGAGGTGGACACCGGGGAGCTGTTTTTT. It translates to CASSIEEREVDTGELFF.

The rearrangement links TRBV19 to TRBJ2-6; possibly TRBD1 for D (5 bases). Germline V CDR1 and CDR2: LNHDA, SQIVND (reference sequence). Trimming shortened V by 5 bases and J by 0 bases, and 17 bases separated the two germline ends. This CDR3 is 18 amino acids long. CDR3 sequence (DNA): TGTGCCAGTAGTGAACGACTGACAGTAAGCTCTGGGGCCAACGTCCTGACTTTC. Translated, it gives CASSERLTVSSGANVLTF.